This is a list of T cell receptor beta chains from one sample in a study of blood T cell repertoires in COVID-19. The data were produced by immunoSEQ multiplex PCR, yet TCRdb's version contains in-frame clones alone and is incomplete. The repertoire holds roughly 410,000 clones, around 87% seen once, with about 2% in the top ten. Source material: peripheral blood. All receptors come from a woman in her fifties or sixties with COVID-19, enrolled during active disease. Both conserved end residues are part of each CDR3. Fields, in order: V gene, J gene, clone size, D gene, CDR3 DNA, CDR3 protein. The D gene is left open where the match is weak. Where a row states a size, it is once, few, many or the class of an expanded clone; other rows omit it.

>TRBV6-1|TRBJ2-7|.|TRBD2
TGTGCCAGCAGTGTGGGCCGGGACAGGCAGACTAGCGGGCTCTACGAGCAGTACTTC
CASSVGRDRQTSGLYEQYF
>TRBV28|TRBJ2-5|.|TRBD2
TGTGCCAGCAGTTCCCGACTAGCGGGGGCCAAAGAGACCCAGTACTTC
CASSSRLAGAKETQYF
>TRBV2|TRBJ2-7|.|.
TGTGCCAGCAGTCCCGGAGGGAGTCTCGAGCAGTACTTC
CASSPGGSLEQYF
>TRBV24-1|TRBJ1-3|.|.
TGTGCCACCAGAGATACAGGGAACACCATATATTTT
CATRDTGNTIYF
>TRBV7-2|TRBJ2-7|.|TRBD2
TGTGCCAGCAGCCGGGGGGGGGCGTCTGGCGAGCAGTACTTC
CASSRGGASGEQYF
>TRBV3-1/TRBV3-2|TRBJ2-5|.|.
TGTGCCAGCAGCCCTTGGACAGTACAAGAGACCCAGTACTTC
CASSPWTVQETQYF
>TRBV30|TRBJ1-1|.|.
TGTGCCTGGAGTCGAGGGAAAGCTTTCTTT
CAWSRGKAFF
>TRBV5-4|TRBJ2-5|.|.
TGTGCCAGCAGCTCCCCAGATAGCGATGAGACCCAGTACTTC
CASSSPDSDETQYF
>TRBV30|TRBJ2-5|.|.
TGTGCCTGGAGTTACAGGCACCATCAAGAGACCCAGTACTTC
CAWSYRHHQETQYF
>TRBV12-5|TRBJ2-7|.|TRBD1
TGTGCTAGTGGTCCCGGACAGGGGGCTATCTACGAGCAGTACTTC
CASGPGQGAIYEQYF
>TRBV3-1/TRBV3-2|TRBJ2-1|once|TRBD2
TGTGCCAGCAGCCAAGAACGGAGCGGGGGGGCCTCCTACAATGAGCAGTTCTTC
CASSQERSGGASYNEQFF
>TRBV3-1/TRBV3-2|TRBJ1-2|.|.
TGTGCCAGCAGCCAAGATAAGGGGAACGGCTATGGCTACACCTTC
CASSQDKGNGYGYTF
>TRBV30|TRBJ1-4|.|.
TGTGCCTGGAGTGGCGGGTCTAATGAAAAACTGTTTTTT
CAWSGGSNEKLFF
>TRBV2|TRBJ2-7|.|.
TGTGCCAGCAGGGGCATCCGACGGAGAGGGAACGAGCAGTACTTC
CASRGIRRRGNEQYF
>TRBV7-9|TRBJ2-2|.|.
TGTGCCAGCAGCCCACTGGGCTGGGACACCGGGGAGCTGTTTTTT
CASSPLGWDTGELFF
>TRBV19|TRBJ1-3|.|.
TGTGCCAGTAGTAAAAGTAGAGGCTCTGGAAACACCATATATTTT
CASSKSRGSGNTIYF
>TRBV6-2/TRBV6-3|TRBJ2-5|.|.
TGTGCCAGCAGTTACTCGGGAGGTGGGGCCCGAGAGACCCAGTACTTC
CASSYSGGGARETQYF
>TRBV10-3|TRBJ1-2|.|.
TGTGCCATCAGCCTGGGACACCTTTCTGAGGGCTACACCTTC
CAISLGHLSEGYTF
>TRBV5-1|TRBJ2-3|.|.
TGCGCCAGCAGCCGAATGATTAGGGGAGATACGCAGTATTTT
CASSRMIRGDTQYF
>TRBV7-2|TRBJ1-1|.|TRBD1
TGTGCCAGCAGCGGAGGACAGGGGAACACTGAAGCTTTCTTT
CASSGGQGNTEAFF
>TRBV23-1|TRBJ1-5|.|.
TGCGCCAGCAGTCAATCTCAGAGGAGGGGCAGGGATCAGCCCCAGCATTTT
CASSQSQRRGRDQPQHF
>TRBV7-6|TRBJ2-5|.|TRBD2
TGTGCCAGCAGCTCTCTAGCGGGGGCTCTACAAGAGACCCAGTACTTC
CASSSLAGALQETQYF
>TRBV12-5|TRBJ2-1|.|TRBD2
TGTGCTAGTGGTTTGCCACACCCTAGCGGGGCCATCGATGAGCAGTTCTTC
CASGLPHPSGAIDEQFF
>TRBV2|TRBJ1-2|.|.
TGTGCCAGCAGTCCAAACGGGGGGCCGTATGGCTACACCTTC
CASSPNGGPYGYTF
>TRBV30|TRBJ2-7|.|.
TGTGCCTGGAGTCCTAACCTCTACGAGCAGTACTTC
CAWSPNLYEQYF
>TRBV27|TRBJ1-2|.|TRBD1
TGTGCCAGCAGTAACCGACAGGGTCGGGATGGCTACACCTTC
CASSNRQGRDGYTF
>TRBV6-5|TRBJ1-2|.|TRBD1
TGTGCCAGCAGTTACTCTCGAACAGGGGGAAAAGGCTACACCTTC
CASSYSRTGGKGYTF
>TRBV24-1|TRBJ2-5|.|TRBD1
TGTGCCACCGGAGATACAGGGGGTCAAGAGACCCAGTACTTC
CATGDTGGQETQYF
>TRBV12-3/TRBV12-4|TRBJ1-2|.|.
TGTGCCAGCAGCCATGTGGCCTTCTATGGCTACACCTTC
CASSHVAFYGYTF
>TRBV5-1|TRBJ2-6|.|.
TGCGCCGTCAGGGTTAGTACTGGGGCCAACGTCCTGACTTTC
CAVRVSTGANVLTF
>TRBV11-2|TRBJ1-5|.|.
TGTGCCAGCAGCTTAGAGGGGAGCGGGGGGCAGCCCCAGCATTTT
CASSLEGSGGQPQHF
>TRBV7-9|TRBJ2-5|.|TRBD2
TGTGCCAGCAGCTTCCTAGCGGGGCAAGAGACCCAGTACTTC
CASSFLAGQETQYF
>TRBV12-3/TRBV12-4|TRBJ1-1|few|.
TGTGCCAGCAGGCGTAACACTGAAGCTTTCTTT
CASRRNTEAFF